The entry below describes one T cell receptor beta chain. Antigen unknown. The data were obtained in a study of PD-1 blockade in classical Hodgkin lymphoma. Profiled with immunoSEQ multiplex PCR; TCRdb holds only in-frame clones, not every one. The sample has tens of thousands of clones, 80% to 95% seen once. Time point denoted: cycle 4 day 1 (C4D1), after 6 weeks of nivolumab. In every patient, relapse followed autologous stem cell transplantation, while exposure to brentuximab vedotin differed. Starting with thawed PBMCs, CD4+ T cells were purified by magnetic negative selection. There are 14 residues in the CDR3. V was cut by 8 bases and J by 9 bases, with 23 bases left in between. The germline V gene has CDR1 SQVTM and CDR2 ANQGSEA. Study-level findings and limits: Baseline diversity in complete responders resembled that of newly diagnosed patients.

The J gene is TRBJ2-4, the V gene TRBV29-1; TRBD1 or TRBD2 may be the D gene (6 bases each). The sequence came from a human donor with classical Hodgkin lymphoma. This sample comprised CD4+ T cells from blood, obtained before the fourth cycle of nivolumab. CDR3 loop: CSSIRRDKYAIQYF. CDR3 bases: TGCAGCTCCATACGGCGGGACAAGTATGCCATTCAGTACTTC.